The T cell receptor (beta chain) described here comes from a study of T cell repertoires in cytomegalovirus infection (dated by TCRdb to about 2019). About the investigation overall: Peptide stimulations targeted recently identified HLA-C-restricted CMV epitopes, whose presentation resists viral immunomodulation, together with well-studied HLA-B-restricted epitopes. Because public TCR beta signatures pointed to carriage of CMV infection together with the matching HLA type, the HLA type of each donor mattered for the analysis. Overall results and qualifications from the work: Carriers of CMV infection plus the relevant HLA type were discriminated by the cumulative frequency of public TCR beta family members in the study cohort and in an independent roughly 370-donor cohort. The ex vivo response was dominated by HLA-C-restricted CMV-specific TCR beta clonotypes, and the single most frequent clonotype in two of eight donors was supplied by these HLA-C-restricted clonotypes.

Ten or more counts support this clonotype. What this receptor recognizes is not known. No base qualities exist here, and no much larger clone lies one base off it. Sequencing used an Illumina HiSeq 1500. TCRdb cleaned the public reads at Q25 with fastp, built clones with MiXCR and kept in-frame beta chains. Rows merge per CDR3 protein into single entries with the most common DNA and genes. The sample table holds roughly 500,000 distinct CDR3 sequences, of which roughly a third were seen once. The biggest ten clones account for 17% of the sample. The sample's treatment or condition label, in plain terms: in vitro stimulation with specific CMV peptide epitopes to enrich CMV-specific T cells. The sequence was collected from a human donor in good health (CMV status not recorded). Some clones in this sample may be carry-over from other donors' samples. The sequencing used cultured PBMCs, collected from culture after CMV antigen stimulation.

The bases are TGTGCCAGCAGCACCCAGGACCGTAATGAGCAGTTCTTC. This is translated as CASSTQDRNEQFF. The chain joins TRBV7-6 to TRBJ2-1, with the identity of the D gene unclear. From cysteine to phenylalanine, the CDR3 is 13 amino acids long. The retained sequence is limited to the CDR3, 39 bases, with the frame set at the first base. CDR1 and CDR2 are drawn from the germline V gene: SGHVS, FNYEAQ. V is cut by 5 bases and J by 7 bases, and the space between the germline ends is 12 bases.